A single sample gave rise to the 28 T cell receptor beta chains below, sequenced in a study of identical twins. TCRdb ran MiXCR on the 5' RACE reads and lists one entry per CDR3 protein. Here the sample spans approximately 630,000 distinct CDR3 sequences, about 7.1% being singletons. These same data were also listed under a study on yellow fever vaccine responses in identical twins.

Specimen: PBMCs. These receptor sequences come from a woman aged 18-29 years in good health.

The chain combines TRBV19 with TRBJ2-1, with TRBD1 as a possible D gene (5 bases). Per germline, CDR1 LNHDA and CDR2 SQIVND (reference sequence). The CDR3 contains 13 residues. V was clipped by 3 bases and J by 8 bases, with 11 bases between them. The DNA for the CDR3 is TGTGCCAGTAGTATTCCCAGGGCGGATGAGCAGTTCTTC. This codes for CASSIPRADEQFF.

Only a few counts were recorded for this clonotype. The chain joins TRBV7-2 to TRBJ2-7; 7 nucleotides align to TRBD2. There are 13 residues in the CDR3. Trimming removed 1 base from V and 7 bases from J; junction bases left unmatched: 4. Germline V gene lookup returns CDR1 SGHTA and CDR2 FQGNSA. CDR3 residues: CASSLVGGIEQYV. The CDR3, as DNA: TGTGCCAGCAGCTTAGTCGGGGGGATAGAGCAGTACGTC.

About this clonotype itself: A much larger clone lies a single base off, so this may be a read error. The rearrangement joins TRBV20-1 to TRBJ2-3; possibly TRBD1 or TRBD2 for D (7 bases each). CDR1 and CDR2 from the germline V gene are DFQATT and SNEGSKA (reference sequence). V was trimmed by 2 bases and J by 6 bases, leaving 18 bases between them. The CDR3 runs 15 residues. The CDR3, as DNA: TGCAGTGCTAGAAACAGGGGCTCGGGGGGCGATACGCAGTATTTT. Amino acid sequence: CSARNRGSGGDTQYF.

The chain joins TRBV5-6 to TRBJ1-6, with a weak D call TRBD1 (5 bases). Germline V gene lookup returns CDR1 SGHDT and CDR2 YYEEEE. V lost 4 bases to trimming and J lost 0 bases, with 14 bases between them. This CDR3 is built from 17 residues. The CDR3 region is CASSLGTAGSYNSPLHF. The CDR3 DNA reads TGTGCCAGCAGCCTAGGGACGGCCGGCTCCTATAATTCACCCCTCCACTTT.

The table lists this clonotype with a few counts. The chain combines TRBV11-3 with TRBJ2-2; TRBD1 or TRBD2 may be the D gene (7 bases each). The CDR3 is 15 residues long. Trimming cost V 4 bases and J 4 bases, with 13 bases left between them. The V gene's germline CDR1 is SGHNT and CDR2 YENEEA. The CDR3 region is CASSSGGGGTGELFF. The CDR3 nucleotides are TGTGCCAGCAGCTCAGGGGGGGGCGGCACCGGGGAGCTGTTTTTT.

In its sample, this clonotype was seen many times. The chain joins TRBV7-9 to TRBJ2-1; D is uncertain. Trimming cost V 6 bases and J 2 bases, with 5 bases left between them. Per germline, CDR1 SEHNR and CDR2 FQNEAQ (reference sequence). This CDR3 is 12 amino acids long. CDR3 in DNA: TGTGCCAGCAGTGGACCCTACAATGAGCAGTTCTTC. Its translation is CASSGPYNEQFF. The variable domain in full, completed from reference TRBV7-9 and TRBJ2-1, reads DTGVSQNPRHKITKRGQNVTFRCDPISEHNRLYWYRQTLGQGPEFLTYFQNEAQLEKSRLLSDRFSAERPKGSFSTLEIQRTEQGDSAMYLCASSGPYNEQFFGPGTRLTVL.

This chain links TRBV12-5 with TRBJ2-7, with 7 bases lining up with TRBD2. Germline-derived CDR1 and CDR2 are LGHNT and FRNRAP. The V segment lost 6 bases and the J segment 3 bases; nucleotides outside the gene matches: 11. The CDR3 runs to 15 residues. The CDR3 coding sequence is TGTGCTAGTGGCCGGGAATCTAGCGGTGTCTACGAGCAGTACTTC. Protein sequence: CASGRESSGVYEQYF.

This clonotype appeared many times. The V gene is TRBV7-9, the J gene TRBJ1-6, with D possibly TRBD1 on 5 matching bases. The CDR3 runs 16 residues. Between the trimmed V and J ends, which lost 5 bases and 4 bases, there was a span of 15 bases. Germline V gene sequence: CDR1 SEHNR, CDR2 FQNEAQ (reference sequence). The CDR3 reads CASSPPEGMYNSPLHF. The CDR3 nucleotides read TGTGCCAGCAGCCCCCCGGAGGGGATGTATAATTCACCCCTCCACTTT.

This clonotype has ten or more counts. This chain links TRBV2 with TRBJ2-1; 10 nucleotides match TRBD2. The CDR3 runs 15 residues. Per germline, CDR1 SNHLY and CDR2 FYNNEI. Trimming cost V 6 bases and J 8 bases; bases outside gene matches: 10. The CDR3 loop reads CASRLPGLALYEQFF. The CDR3 DNA is TGTGCCAGCAGATTACCGGGACTAGCGCTCTATGAGCAGTTCTTC.

This clonotype was detected only a few times. The gene calls are TRBV5-1 and TRBJ2-1; 8 bases fit TRBD2. Germline V lookup: CDR1 SGHRS, CDR2 YFSETQ. The ends lost 9 bases at V and 6 bases at J; junction bases unmatched: 8. This CDR3 comprises 13 residues. This chain's CDR3 is CATRSRGGNEQFF. The CDR3 region has the DNA TGCGCCACACGGAGCCGGGGGGGCAATGAGCAGTTCTTC.

This clonotype was seen a few times. The chain employs TRBV15 and TRBJ2-1; D ambiguous. Germline values: CDR1 LNHNV, CDR2 YYDKDF (reference sequence). The length of the CDR3 is 16 residues. V was shortened by 1 base and J by 5 bases, with 15 bases between the two germline ends. This CDR3 reads CATSRVYTLQNNEQFF. CDR3 DNA: TGTGCCACCAGCAGAGTTTATACTCTACAGAACAATGAGCAGTTCTTC.

This clonotype was detected once. The chain is built from TRBV10-3 and TRBJ2-3; TRBD1 or TRBD2 may be the D gene (5 bases each). Germline V gene lookup returns CDR1 ENHRY and CDR2 SYGVKD. Trimming removed 4 bases from V and 4 bases from J, with 9 bases in between. The CDR3 is 13 residues long. The CDR3 DNA sequence: TGTGCCATCAGTGGGGACGGGTCAGATACGCAGTATTTT. Its protein product is CAISGDGSDTQYF.

This clonotype has a single count. A clone one base away is much larger, so this may be a read error. This chain links TRBV12-3 or TRBV12-4 with TRBJ2-3; D is uncertain. The CDR3 length is 15 residues. Trimming took 5 bases from V and 0 from J, leaving 12 bases between them. Written as DNA, the CDR3 is TGTGCCAGCAGTCCACGGTCCGTTAGCACAGATACGCAGTATTTT. Translation gives CASSPRSVSTDTQYF.

The genes are TRBV5-1 and TRBJ1-6; unclear D gene. The CDR3 covers 15 residues. Germline lookup yields CDR1 SGHRS and CDR2 YFSETQ. V was cut by 0 bases and J by 7 bases, with 11 bases left in between. Here the CDR3 reads CASSLAGRENSPLHF. DNA of the CDR3: TGCGCCAGCAGCTTGGCCGGACGGGAGAATTCACCCCTCCACTTT.

The chain joins TRBV20-1 to TRBJ2-7, with 7 bases fitting TRBD1. CDR3 length: 15 amino acids. V was clipped by 2 bases and J by 3 bases; unmatched bases: 10. The germline V gene has CDR1 DFQATT and CDR2 SNEGSKA (reference sequence). The CDR3 spells CSARNRGAYVYEQYV. DNA of the CDR3: TGCAGTGCTAGAAACAGGGGAGCTTATGTCTACGAGCAGTACGTC.

This clonotype was detected a few times. The chain joins TRBV2 to TRBJ2-2, with 13 bases lining up with TRBD2. The CDR3 loop spans 18 amino acids. J was trimmed by 5 bases and V by 6 bases; bases with no gene match: 12. CDR1 is SNHLY and CDR2 is FYNNEI in the germline V gene. CDR3 region: CASSLQLAGGPGTGELFF. The DNA for the CDR3 is TGTGCCAGCAGCCTCCAACTAGCGGGGGGGCCGGGTACCGGGGAGCTGTTTTTT.

This clonotype was detected a few times. The chain uses TRBV15 and TRBJ1-2, with no clear D. CDR1 is LNHNV and CDR2 is YYDKDF in the germline V gene (reference sequence). The CDR3 extends over 13 amino acids. V dropped 0 bases and J dropped 4 bases, with 6 bases sitting between them. Here the CDR3 DNA reads TGTGCCACCAGCAGAGATTCTGGCTATGGCTACACCTTC. Translation gives CATSRDSGYGYTF.

This clonotype has at least ten counts. The CDR3 DNA is TGTGCCAGCAGCCTGGGCCCCGGGGGAGATACGCAGTATTTT. Protein sequence: CASSLGPGGDTQYF. The chain carries TRBV7-2 and TRBJ2-3, with D perhaps matching TRBD2 (6 bases). Germline CDR1 SGHTA, CDR2 FQGNSA. There are 14 residues in the CDR3. V was cut by 5 bases and J by 5 bases, with 14 bases left in between.

This clonotype has ten or more counts. The chain employs TRBV5-1 and TRBJ1-1; 9 bases align to TRBD1. From germline, CDR1 is SGHRS and CDR2 YFSETQ. V dropped 5 bases and J dropped 8; count of bases not matched to a gene: 7. There are 13 residues in the CDR3. The CDR3 region is CASRGTGTSEAFF. The CDR3, as DNA: TGCGCCAGCAGGGGGACAGGGACGAGCGAAGCTTTCTTT.

This clonotype was seen at least ten times. The DNA of the CDR3 is TGCGCCAGCAGCCCGGTTGGGGAGGCGAATTCACCCCTCCACTTT. Encoded protein: CASSPVGEANSPLHF. The chain joins TRBV5-1 to TRBJ1-6; no firm D call. Germline CDR1 and CDR2: SGHRS and YFSETQ. The V end was cut by 4 bases, the J end by 7 bases, with 15 bases between. This CDR3 contains 15 residues.

The rearrangement joins TRBV3-1 to TRBJ2-5, with D possibly being TRBD2 (6 bases). V dropped 0 bases and J dropped 9 bases, with 14 bases sitting between them. The CDR3 runs 14 residues. Per germline, CDR1 LGHDT and CDR2 YNNKEL (reference sequence). CDR3 sequence: CASSQDTASGAQYF. CDR3 DNA sequence: TGTGCCAGCAGCCAAGACACGGCCTCGGGGGCCCAGTACTTC.

The chain carries TRBV4-2 and TRBJ2-7; D could derive from TRBD1 or TRBD2 (5 bases each). The CDR3 sequence is 15 residues long. Germline assignment: CDR1 LGHNA and CDR2 YNFKEQ. V gave up 0 bases and J gave up 2 bases, with 11 bases separating them. CDR3 sequence: CASSQEAGAPYEQYV. The CDR3 bases are TGTGCCAGCAGCCAAGAAGCCGGGGCTCCCTACGAGCAGTACGTC.

Regarding this clonotype: The CDR3 does not end in the conserved phenylalanine or tryptophan, so this is likely a read error. This chain joins TRBV20-1 and TRBJ2-3, with 13 nucleotides matching TRBD2. The V segment lost 1 base and the J segment 6 bases; nucleotides outside the gene matches: 13. Germline values: CDR1 DFQATT, CDR2 SNEGSKA (reference sequence). This CDR3 has 18 amino acids. The CDR3 DNA sequence: TGCAGTGCTAGAGCACCGACTACGGGACTAGCGGGACTGGATACGCAGTATCTT. It yields the protein CSARAPTTGLAGLDTQYL.

This chain connects TRBV3-1 to TRBJ2-7; D is unclear. CDR3 length: 13 amino acids. Germline V CDR1 and CDR2: LGHDT, YNNKEL (reference sequence). V lost 3 bases and J lost 5, with 11 bases in between. CDR3 residues: CASSHYLFDEQYF. The CDR3 DNA reads TGTGCCAGCAGCCATTACTTATTTGACGAGCAGTACTTC.

This clonotype was recorded a few times. This chain links TRBV24-1 with TRBJ1-1; no definite D call. The CDR3 is 13 amino acids. The germline CDR1 and CDR2 sequences are KGHDR and SFDVKD. V was clipped by 9 bases and J by 1 base, with 11 bases between them. In DNA, the CDR3 is TGTGCCACCCGAGAGGGATCGAACACTGAAGCTTTCTTT. This translates into CATREGSNTEAFF.

This clonotype was found many times. The V gene is TRBV5-1, the J gene TRBJ2-7, with a possible D match to TRBD2 (5 bases). Germline V lookup: CDR1 SGHRS, CDR2 YFSETQ. V lost 3 bases and J lost 1, with 14 bases in between. This CDR3 comprises 15 residues. The CDR3 here is CASSYGDGGSYEQYV. CDR3 nucleotide sequence: TGCGCCAGCAGCTATGGGGATGGAGGATCCTACGAGCAGTACGTC.

This clonotype has ten or more counts. The chain couples TRBV10-3 to TRBJ2-7; 9 bases align to TRBD2. This CDR3 has 16 residues. Germline-derived CDR1 and CDR2 are ENHRY and SYGVKD. V was clipped by 4 bases and J by 5 bases; unmatched bases: 12. The CDR3 bases are TGTGCCATCAGTGGGGTGAGGCTAGCGGGGATGGACGAGCAGTACTTC. This sequence encodes CAISGVRLAGMDEQYF.

This clonotype was detected many times. The V gene is TRBV12-3 or TRBV12-4, the J gene TRBJ2-3; TRBD1 matches at 9 bases. Unmatched junction bases numbered 6, after V lost 6 bases and J lost 5 bases. CDR3 size: 14 residues. The CDR3 loop reads CASSPGTGIDTQYF. CDR3 sequence (DNA): TGTGCCAGCAGCCCCGGGACAGGGATAGATACGCAGTATTTT.